These 25 T cell receptor beta chains share one sample of origin, sequenced in a study of CD8 T cells in Susac syndrome. An amount of RNA that ranged from roughly 0.5 to 1 ug was reverse transcribed with random hexamers. Via MiXCR, TCRdb re-called the immunoSEQ multiplex PCR reads, giving one row per CDR3 protein. The table lists tens of thousands of distinct CDR3 sequences, 93% of them singletons. Sequencing used CD4+ T cells from PBMCs. Receptors originate from a human donor with Susac syndrome.

V gene TRBV6-2 or TRBV6-3 combines with J gene TRBJ1-2; D gene ambiguous. The V gene's germline CDR1 is MNHEY and CDR2 SVGEGT. The CDR3 is 11 amino acids. Trimming pared 11 bases from V and 4 bases from J, leaving 11 bases between. The CDR3 protein is CAARWGYGYTF. The CDR3, as DNA: TGTGCCGCGCGCTGGGGCTATGGCTACACCTTC.

The rearrangement joins TRBV5-1 to TRBJ1-3; D unresolved. V was pared by 4 bases and J by 1 base, with 12 bases between. CDR3 length: 15 residues. Germline-derived CDR1 and CDR2 are SGHRS and YFSETQ. The CDR3 sequence is CASSLDTGSGNTIYF. The DNA of the CDR3 is TGCGCCAGCAGCCTTGATACGGGGTCTGGAAACACCATATATTTT.

The chain combines TRBV7-2 with TRBJ2-1, with D uncertain. This CDR3 is built from 14 residues. In germline, CDR1 is SGHTA, CDR2 FQGNSA. V was trimmed by 1 base and J by 7 bases, leaving 11 bases between them. CDR3 nucleotide sequence: TGTGCCAGCAGCTTAGTGGTAGGTGGGAATGAGCAGTTCTTC. Translated: CASSLVVGGNEQFF.

The rearrangement uses TRBV20-1 and TRBJ2-7; 8 bases fit TRBD1. V trimming: 5 bases; J trimming: 2 bases; junction bases outside the gene matches: 5. Per the germline V gene, CDR1 is DFQATT and CDR2 is SNEGSKA (reference sequence). The CDR3 consists of 13 residues. The CDR3 DNA sequence: TGCAGTGCTGAGGGGACAGGCACCTACGAGCAGTACTTC. Its translation is CSAEGTGTYEQYF.

The rearrangement links TRBV5-1 to TRBJ2-5; perhaps TRBD2 as D (5 bases). V was shortened by 7 bases and J by 4 bases, with 23 bases between the two germline ends. CDR1 is SGHRS, CDR2 YFSETQ, per germline. The CDR3 covers 16 residues. The CDR3 sequence: CASGPRGGRGLETQYF. CDR3 in DNA: TGCGCCAGCGGCCCCCGGGGTGGTCGCGGGTTAGAGACCCAGTACTTC.

This chain links TRBV20-1 with TRBJ1-2; 9 bases align to TRBD1. The CDR3 has 13 amino acids. The ends lost 6 bases at V and 7 bases at J; junction bases unmatched: 9. CDR1 is DFQATT and CDR2 is SNEGSKA in the germline V gene (reference sequence). The CDR3 here is CSARDRVGGGYTF. The DNA of the CDR3 is TGCAGTGCCAGGGACAGGGTAGGCGGTGGCTACACCTTC.

The chain couples TRBV14 to TRBJ2-1, with 10 bases that match TRBD2. From germline, CDR1 is SGHDN and CDR2 FVKESK. This CDR3 contains 16 residues. Trimming cost V 4 bases and J 10 bases; bases outside gene matches: 13. CDR3 nucleotide sequence: TGTGCCAGCAGCCGAGGACTAGCGGTACTAGGGGTCGAGCAGTTCTTC. Protein product: CASSRGLAVLGVEQFF.

The chain carries TRBV7-8 and TRBJ1-2; maybe TRBD1 (6 bases). The ends were cut back, 3 bases at V and 4 bases at J, with 15 bases in the middle. Germline V gene lookup returns CDR1 SGHVS and CDR2 FQNEAQ. This CDR3 is 15 amino acids long. This CDR3 reads CASSFHSGAGYGYTF. CDR3 DNA: TGTGCCAGCAGCTTTCATTCGGGGGCGGGCTATGGCTACACCTTC.

CDR3 DNA: TGTGCCAGCAGCTGGAGGAGGACACAGAACACCGGGGAGCTGTTTTTT. It translates to CASSWRRTQNTGELFF. The gene calls are TRBV3-1 and TRBJ2-2, with D perhaps matching TRBD1 or TRBD2 (5 bases each). The CDR3 is 16 amino acids. Germline CDR1 LGHDT, CDR2 YNNKEL (reference sequence). Trimming cost V 5 bases and J 1 base, with 14 bases left between them. Full variable domain (rest looked up from reference TRBV3-1 and TRBJ2-2): DTAVSQTPKYLVTQMGNDKSIKCEQNLGHDTMYWYKQDSKKFLKIMFSYNNKELIINETVPNRFSPKSPDKAHLNLHINSLELGDSAVYFCASSWRRTQNTGELFFGEGSRLTVL.

V usage is TRBV7-2 and J usage is TRBJ2-7; the match to TRBD2 covers 8 bases. The germline gives CDR1 SGHTA, CDR2 FQGNSA. This CDR3 spans 15 amino acids. V lost 4 bases, J lost 1 base, and 6 bases stayed unmatched. CDR3 nucleotides: TGTGCCAGCAGCTCCTCCTCGGGAGGGTCCTACGAGCAGTACTTC. It codes for CASSSSSGGSYEQYF.

The genes are TRBV24-1 and TRBJ1-4; no definite D call. Trimming pared 2 bases from V and 5 bases from J, leaving 11 bases between. Germline CDR1 is KGHDR and CDR2 is SFDVKD. The CDR3 is made up of 15 amino acids. For the CDR3, the DNA is TGTGCCACCAGTGATTCGGCAAACCGAAATGAAAAACTGTTTTTT. Its translation: CATSDSANRNEKLFF.

The rearrangement uses TRBV28 and TRBJ2-4; D could derive from TRBD1 or TRBD2 (5 bases each). The germline gives CDR1 MDHEN, CDR2 SYDVKM. The V and J ends lost 5 bases and 3 bases respectively, with 20 bases between them. This CDR3 has 17 residues. Written as DNA, the CDR3 is TGTGCCAGCAGTGCAACCCGGGACCTCGGTAGCAAAAACATTCAGTACTTC. This codes for CASSATRDLGSKNIQYF.

V usage is TRBV6-5 and J usage is TRBJ1-1; a weak D match, TRBD1 (5 bases). The ends were cut back, 0 bases at V and 8 bases at J, with 10 bases in the middle. The CDR3 sequence is 13 residues long. Germline CDR1 is MNHEY and CDR2 is SVGAGI. The CDR3 loop reads CASSYSIGGEAFF. CDR3 coding DNA: TGTGCCAGCAGTTACTCGATCGGGGGGGAAGCTTTCTTT.

This clonotype was recorded only once. V and J are TRBV7-9 and TRBJ2-7; 8 bases line up with TRBD1. V lost 5 bases to trimming and J lost 5 bases; unmatched junction nucleotides: 5. The CDR3 consists of 13 residues. The germline gives CDR1 SEHNR, CDR2 FQNEAQ (reference sequence). CDR3 sequence reads: CASSDRGVDEQYF. The CDR3, as DNA: TGTGCCAGCAGCGACAGGGGCGTTGACGAGCAGTACTTC.

This clonotype was detected once. This chain joins TRBV12-3 or TRBV12-4 and TRBJ2-3, with TRBD2 matching over 8 bases. The CDR3 extends over 17 amino acids. With V trimmed by 2 bases and J by 2 bases, 9 bases remained unmatched. CDR3 amino acids: CASSLPSGGPVTDTQYF. The CDR3 bases are TGTGCCAGCAGTTTACCGTCGGGGGGGCCAGTCACAGATACGCAGTATTTT.

This rearrangement joins TRBV9 to TRBJ1-3; no clear D. This CDR3 contains 16 residues. CDR1 and CDR2 from the germline V gene are SGDLS and YYNGEE. V lost 3 bases and J 0 bases, leaving 13 bases between the germline ends. CDR3 sequence: CASSALSVGSGNTIYF. In DNA, the CDR3 is TGTGCCAGCAGCGCTCTGTCCGTCGGCTCTGGAAACACCATATATTTT.

This chain uses TRBV27 with TRBJ2-5; 7 positions agree with TRBD2. This CDR3 is built from 14 residues. Germline loops: CDR1 MNHEY, CDR2 SMNVEV (reference sequence). Trimming cost V 6 bases and J 5 bases; bases outside gene matches: 9. The CDR3 loop is CASRFRLAAETQYF. Here the CDR3 DNA reads TGTGCCAGCAGATTTAGACTAGCTGCGGAGACCCAGTACTTC.

The V gene is TRBV5-1, the J gene TRBJ2-1; weak D call: TRBD1 (6 bases). The CDR3 consists of 12 residues. The germline CDR1 and CDR2 sequences are SGHRS and YFSETQ. The V and J ends lost 4 bases and 7 bases respectively, with 9 bases between them. The CDR3 protein is CASSQQGNEQFF. CDR3 nucleotides: TGCGCCAGCAGCCAACAGGGTAATGAGCAGTTCTTC.

V is TRBV30 and J is TRBJ2-5, with 7 bases aligning to TRBD2. With V trimmed by 2 bases and J by 7 bases, 10 bases remained unmatched. Germline CDR1 is GTSNPN and CDR2 is SVGIG (reference sequence). There are 14 residues in the CDR3. The CDR3 DNA sequence: TGTGCCTGGAGTCCAACCGCCAGCGGGACGACCCAGTACTTC. Translating it yields CAWSPTASGTTQYF.

This chain uses TRBV5-6 with TRBJ2-7; possibly TRBD1 for D (6 bases). Germline V gene sequence: CDR1 SGHDT, CDR2 YYEEEE. V lost 0 bases and J lost 3, with 13 bases in between. The CDR3 runs 15 residues. The CDR3: CASSLAGAHIYEQYF. The DNA of the CDR3 is TGTGCCAGCAGCTTGGCAGGGGCCCACATCTACGAGCAGTACTTC.

The chain uses TRBV10-3 and TRBJ2-4, with TRBD1 matching 9 bases. CDR3 size: 18 residues. The ends lost 0 bases at V and 0 bases at J; junction bases unmatched: 6. Germline-derived CDR1 and CDR2 are ENHRY and SYGVKD. DNA for the CDR3: TGTGCCATCAGTGAGTCGGGAGGACAGGGGCAAGCCAAAAACATTCAGTACTTC. Translated: CAISESGGQGQAKNIQYF.

CDR3 coding DNA: TGTGCTAGTGGTTTTGCGGGCAGGGAAGACTATGGCTACACCTTC. It encodes CASGFAGREDYGYTF. The chain uses TRBV12-5 and TRBJ1-2, with D possibly matching TRBD1 (5 bases). Germline values: CDR1 LGHNT, CDR2 FRNRAP. This CDR3 region has 15 residues. Trimming stripped 3 bases from V and 3 bases from J, with 14 bases between.

This clonotype was detected once. The genes are TRBV20-1 and TRBJ2-1; tentatively, D is TRBD2 (6 bases). Germline-derived CDR1 and CDR2 are DFQATT and SNEGSKA (reference sequence). The CDR3 is made up of 12 amino acids. V was clipped by 6 bases and J by 11 bases, with 17 bases between them. The CDR3 nucleotides are TGCAGTGCCTGGGGGGAGACGCCAAAGCAGTTCTTC. Translated: CSAWGETPKQFF.

The rearrangement joins TRBV20-1 to TRBJ1-2; 8 positions match TRBD1. In germline, CDR1 is DFQATT, CDR2 SNEGSKA (reference sequence). Trimming at V came to 2 bases and at J to 4 bases, leaving 3 bases not matched to a gene. The length of the CDR3 is 13 residues. CDR3 amino acids: CSARQGAVYGYTF. The CDR3 coding sequence is TGCAGTGCTAGACAGGGGGCTGTCTATGGCTACACCTTC.

This sequence joins TRBV2 and TRBJ2-2; D gene unclear. Trimming stripped 5 bases from V and 7 bases from J, with 17 bases between. Germline V CDR1 and CDR2: SNHLY, FYNNEI. The CDR3 is 15 amino acids. The CDR3 DNA follows: TGTGCCAGCAGTCCTCTAGGTTTTGTGGGCGGGGAGCTGTTTTTT. It specifies CASSPLGFVGGELFF. Filled out from reference TRBV2 and TRBJ2-2, the complete variable domain reads EPEVTQTPSHQVTQMGQEVILRCVPISNHLYFYWYRQILGQKVEFLVSFYNNEISEKSEIFDDQFSVERPDGSNFTLKIRSTKLEDSAMYFCASSPLGFVGGELFFGEGSRLTVL.